This passage covers 8 T cell receptor beta chains from one sample sequenced in a study of T cells in Graves' hyperthyroidism and ophthalmopathy. The investigators amplified TCR beta CDR3 regions from RNA transcripts. Initially, a first-round RT-PCR of the TCR CDR3 employed the HTBI primer set. MiXCR, applied by TCRdb to the multiplex PCR reads, yields one record per CDR3 protein. The sample shows approximately 600,000 distinct CDR3 sequences, around 21% of them seen only once. Sequencing was done on a sample of blood. These receptor sequences come from a man younger than 40 with Graves' ophthalmopathy.

This rearrangement joins TRBV4-1 to TRBJ2-1; TRBD2 matches 8 bases. The germline V gene encodes CDR1 MGHRA and CDR2 YSYEKL. V was clipped by 5 bases and J by 8 bases; unmatched bases: 11. The CDR3 has 15 amino acids. For the CDR3, the DNA is TGCGCCAGCAGCGAAATAGCGGGAATTGGGGATGAGCAGTTCTTC. It translates to CASSEIAGIGDEQFF.

This clonotype was observed a few times. The chain uses TRBV4-3 and TRBJ2-1, with TRBD2 matching 8 bases. The CDR3 runs to 14 residues. V lost 4 bases to trimming and J lost 9 bases; unmatched junction nucleotides: 8. Per the germline V gene, CDR1 is LGHNA and CDR2 is YSLEER. The CDR3 nucleotides read TGCGCCAGCAGCCCCTGGATCGCGGGGGGTGAGCAGTTCTTC. Translation: CASSPWIAGGEQFF.

This clonotype was seen ten or more times. The chain combines TRBV12-3 or TRBV12-4 with TRBJ2-4; the D is unclear. Trimming took off 8 bases at V and 6 bases at J, with 17 bases between the two ends. The length of the CDR3 is 14 residues. The CDR3 sequence: CASRLDGSGNIQYF. Written as DNA, the CDR3 is TGTGCCAGCCGGTTGGATGGGTCGGGAAACATTCAGTACTTC.

Comments on this clonotype: At one of its ends the junction is not consistent with the germline gene, which may arise from a read error. The V call is TRBV5-1, the J call TRBJ1-1, with a possible D match to TRBD1 (5 bases). CDR1 and CDR2 (germline): SGHRS, YFSETQ. This CDR3 contains 14 residues. CDR3 nucleotide sequence: TGCGCCAGCAGCGGCCCAGGGACGAACACTGGAGCTTTCTTT. Encoded protein: CASSGPGTNTGAFF.

V gene TRBV28 combines with J gene TRBJ2-6; TRBD1 aligns across 8 bases. The CDR3 contains 19 residues. The V gene's germline CDR1 is MDHEN and CDR2 SYDVKM. V lost 5 bases to trimming and J lost 4 bases; unmatched junction nucleotides: 16. In nucleotides, the CDR3 is TGTGCCAGCAGTCTTGGCCCGGAGACAGGGGAGATGGGGGCCAACGTCCTGACTTTC. It encodes CASSLGPETGEMGANVLTF.

The chain couples TRBV6-1 to TRBJ2-2, with D perhaps matching TRBD1 (6 bases). CDR3 length: 15 amino acids. In germline, CDR1 is MNHNS, CDR2 SASEGT. The V end was cut by 6 bases, the J end by 6 bases, with 17 bases between. The CDR3 loop reads CASSSSPGAAGELFF. CDR3 sequence (DNA): TGTGCCAGCAGCTCATCCCCAGGGGCGGCCGGGGAGCTGTTTTTT.

In this sample, this clonotype turned up once. A read error may be the cause here, since a much bigger clone is one base away. This chain uses TRBV7-9 with TRBJ1-1; D not certain. The CDR3 is 14 residues long. The V gene's germline CDR1 is SEHNR and CDR2 FQNEAQ (reference sequence). The CDR3 loop reads CASGLAGPGSEAFF. CDR3 nucleotides: TGTGCCAGCGGCTTGGCAGGCCCGGGCAGTGAAGCTTTCTTT.

This clonotype was seen many times. The genes are TRBV7-2 and TRBJ2-3, with 7 nucleotides matching TRBD1. J gave up 5 bases and V 1 base, and 3 bases lay outside the gene matches. This CDR3 has 14 amino acids. Germline assignment: CDR1 SGHTA and CDR2 FQGNSA. CDR3 protein: CASSLGDRVDTQYF. Written as DNA, the CDR3 is TGTGCCAGCAGCTTAGGTGACAGGGTAGATACGCAGTATTTT.